The next 10 T cell receptor beta chains were all read from a single sample in a study of identical twins' blood T cells (dated by TCRdb to the early 2010s). Library preparation employed 5' RACE. The reads were generated on an Illumina Genome Analyzer IIx. TCRdb ran its own pipeline on the public reads, namely fastp trimming at Q25 and MiXCR clone calling, and kept in-frame beta chains. For every CDR3 protein sequence, its rows merge into one entry that carries the most common genes and DNA. The sample records roughly 340,000 distinct CDR3 sequences, roughly 28% of which are singletons. The ten most abundant clones make up about 6.1% of the sample. The specimen was PBMCs. These receptors came from a woman aged 18 to 50 in good health.

There are a few counts of this clonotype. The chain couples TRBV7-2 to TRBJ1-1, with a tentative D call TRBD1 (6 bases). From germline, CDR1 is SGHTA and CDR2 FQGNSA. V gave up 2 bases and J gave up 1 base, with 8 bases separating them. CDR3 length equals 14 residues. CDR3 loop: CASSLQGRNTEAFF. As DNA, the CDR3 is TGTGCCAGCAGCTTACAGGGGAGGAACACTGAAGCTTTCTTT.

This chain connects TRBV4-3 to TRBJ1-5, with 7 bases fitting TRBD1. V was clipped by 5 bases and J by 7 bases; unmatched bases: 8. CDR3 length: 14 amino acids. Germline V gives CDR1 LGHNA, CDR2 YSLEER. The CDR3 region is CASSAHRGMQPQHF. DNA of the CDR3: TGCGCCAGCAGCGCACACAGGGGAATGCAGCCCCAGCATTTT.

This sequence joins TRBV9 and TRBJ1-1; the D gene is possibly TRBD1 (5 bases). CDR3 length: 12 residues. V lost 4 bases to trimming and J lost 7 bases, with 11 bases between them. The germline gives CDR1 SGDLS, CDR2 YYNGEE. The CDR3 loop reads CASSPGGNEAFF. The CDR3 DNA is TGTGCCAGCAGCCCCGGGGGGAATGAAGCTTTCTTT.

This rearrangement joins TRBV27 to TRBJ2-7; TRBD1 matches 7 bases. With 8 bases clipped from V and 5 bases from J, the junction kept 12 bases outside the gene matches. CDR3 length: 14 residues. CDR1 is MNHEY and CDR2 is SMNVEV in the germline V gene (reference sequence). Written as DNA, the CDR3 is TGTGCCAGCGAACCCGACAGGGCTTTCGACGAGCAGTACTTC. Its protein product is CASEPDRAFDEQYF.

As to this clonotype: Germline is not matched at one junction end, which may reflect a read error. The chain joins TRBV11-2 to TRBJ1-2; D uncertain. This CDR3 comprises 13 residues. CDR1 and CDR2 (germline): SGHAT, FQNNGV. CDR3 residues: CASSLDLPYGYSF. CDR3 DNA: TGTGCCAGCAGCTTAGACCTACCCTATGGCTACAGCTTC.

This clonotype came up a few times. The chain uses TRBV7-2 and TRBJ2-7; 11 bases line up with TRBD2. With 4 bases clipped from V and 0 bases from J, the junction kept 2 bases outside the gene matches. Germline values: CDR1 SGHTA, CDR2 FQGNSA. This CDR3 contains 15 residues. The CDR3 here is CASSSTSGDSYEQYF. CDR3 sequence (DNA): TGTGCCAGCAGCTCGACTAGCGGGGACTCCTACGAGCAGTACTTC.

This sequence joins TRBV20-1 and TRBJ2-3; 7 bases line up with TRBD2. Unmatched junction bases numbered 6, after V lost 3 bases and J lost 6 bases. The CDR3 is made up of 13 amino acids. Germline V gives CDR1 DFQATT, CDR2 SNEGSKA (reference sequence). In DNA, the CDR3 is TGCAGTGCTAGGGGGACTACGAGGGATACGCAGTATTTT. Its translation: CSARGTTRDTQYF.

This clonotype showed up many times. The chain recombines TRBV7-9 with TRBJ1-5; no firm D call. Germline lookup yields CDR1 SEHNR and CDR2 FQNEAQ (reference sequence). The ends were cut back, 9 bases at V and 0 bases at J, with 9 bases in the middle. The CDR3 has 13 amino acids. CDR3 loop: CASSDYSNQPQHF. CDR3 in DNA: TGTGCCAGTAGCGATTATAGCAATCAGCCCCAGCATTTT.

This chain connects TRBV30 to TRBJ2-1, with D tentatively TRBD1 or TRBD2 (5 bases each). V shed 5 bases and J shed 7 bases, with 15 bases lying between them. This CDR3 spans 13 amino acids. Germline values: CDR1 GTSNPN, CDR2 SVGIG (reference sequence). Written as DNA, the CDR3 is TGTGCCTGGGACCCAGGGAGAGGAAATGAGCAGTTCTTC. The encoded protein is CAWDPGRGNEQFF.

This chain connects TRBV7-2 to TRBJ2-1, with unresolved D. The CDR3 spans 17 residues. The germline V gene encodes CDR1 SGHTA and CDR2 FQGNSA. V lost 2 bases and J 6 bases, leaving 20 bases between the germline ends. The CDR3 sequence is CASSLTSAFFVPNEQFF. The CDR3 DNA reads as TGTGCCAGCAGCTTAACGAGCGCTTTCTTCGTCCCCAATGAGCAGTTCTTC.